The clone carrying this TCR beta chain came up a few times. As yet, its antigen is unknown. The sample belongs to a study of identical twins. Overall study findings and caveats: Conclusions were drawn cross-sectionally by statistical analysis, without following the same donors. Modeled out-of-frame TCR alpha sharing in monozygotic twins fell below observed levels. Insertion counts were lower in abundant cord blood beta clonotypes, a trend that memory repertoires did not show.

The J segment lost 8 bases and the V segment lost 7 bases, leaving 7 bases of the junction unmatched. The germline gives CDR1 SQVTM, CDR2 ANQGSEA. CDR3 length equals 11 residues. A single record per CDR3 protein comes from TCRdb applying MiXCR to the 5' RACE reads. The sample consists of approximately 530,000 distinct CDR3 sequences, under 25% of them appearing once. The same data also went into a second study, on yellow fever vaccine responses in identical twins.

The specimen was CD4+ T cells sorted from blood. The genes are TRBV29-1 and TRBJ1-2; 7 nucleotides match TRBD1. The receptor was derived from a woman aged 18-29 years in good health. The CDR3 DNA reads TGCAGCGCGGGGACAGACTCGGGCTACACCTTC. Protein: CSAGTDSGYTF. The full variable domain, its missing parts supplied by reference TRBV29-1 and TRBJ1-2, is SAVISQKPSRDICQRGTSLTIQCQVDSQVTMMFWYRQQPGQSLTLIATANQGSEATYESGFVIDKFPISRPNLTFSTLTVSNMSPEDSSIYLCSAGTDSGYTFGSGTRLTVV.